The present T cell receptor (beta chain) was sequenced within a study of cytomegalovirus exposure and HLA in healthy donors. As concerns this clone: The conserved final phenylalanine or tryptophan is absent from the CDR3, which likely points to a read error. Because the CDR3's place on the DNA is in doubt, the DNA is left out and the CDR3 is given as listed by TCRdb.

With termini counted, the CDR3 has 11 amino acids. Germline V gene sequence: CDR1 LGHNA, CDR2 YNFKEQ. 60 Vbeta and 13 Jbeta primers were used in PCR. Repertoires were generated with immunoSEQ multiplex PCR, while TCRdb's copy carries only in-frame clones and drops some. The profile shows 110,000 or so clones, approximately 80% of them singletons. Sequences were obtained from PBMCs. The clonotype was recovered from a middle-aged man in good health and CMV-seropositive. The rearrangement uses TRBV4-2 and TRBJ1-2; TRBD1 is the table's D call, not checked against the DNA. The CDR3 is CASSSRDRVFV.